This T cell receptor beta chain stems from a study of naive and memory T cell subsets. The germline gives CDR1 MGHRA, CDR2 YSYEKL. The CDR3 length is 15 residues. V was trimmed by 4 bases and J by 14 bases, leaving 24 bases between them. The library had UMIs added by 3' ligation of an oligonucleotide to TCR cDNA. Whole blood, roughly 2.5 ml, came from adult healthy volunteers. Cells were not sorted; total RNA input targeted about 1 to 1000 ng. This clonotype was counted many times. The SP2 primer and nested alpha and beta constant region primers amplified ligated cDNA in four rounds. TCRdb itself ran the 5' RACE reads through MiXCR, one entry per CDR3 protein. The sample consists of about 60,000 distinct CDR3 sequences, 6.5% to 9% of them appearing once.

The clonotype was recovered from a female donor in good health. The rearrangement links TRBV4-1 to TRBJ2-1, with a weak D call TRBD2 (5 bases). CDR3 coding DNA: TGCGCCAGCAGCCCACCGACTAACGTCTACGAGGCGGAGTTCTTC. This encodes CASSPPTNVYEAEFF.